Below, 5 T cell receptor beta chains from the same sample are listed, as sequenced in a study of vaccination and CD4 T cells after COVID-19. Treatment described: approximately 10-day PBMC culture with coronavirus spike peptide pools or control peptides (ViraFEST assay). The assay that was used to sequence DNA from cultured CD4+ T cells was the Oncomine TCR Beta short-read assay. TCRdb called the PCR reads again in MiXCR, with one record for every CDR3 protein. The sample includes 7,000 to 8,000 distinct CDR3 sequences, 20% seen only once; the top ten take approximately 21%. For these TCRs, the target antigens are not known. The sequencing here drew on CD4+ T cells from blood, cultured in vitro, taken after SARS-CoV-2 vaccination. The receptors were gathered from a human donor who had recovered from COVID-19.

The chain has TRBV6-2 or TRBV6-3 and TRBJ1-2; D call uncertain. Trimming cost V 5 bases and J 0 bases, with 16 bases left between them. This CDR3 is 16 amino acids long. Germline V gene lookup returns CDR1 MNHEY and CDR2 SVGEGT. CDR3 sequence (DNA): TGTGCCAGCAGTAAGACCGAACTTCCCCCTAACTATGGCTACACCTTC. Amino acid sequence: CASSKTELPPNYGYTF.

This clonotype has more than one count but fewer than ten. The chain uses TRBV20-1 and TRBJ2-3, with D uncertain. The CDR3 is made up of 13 amino acids. V lost 3 bases to trimming and J lost 1 base, with 8 bases between them. Per germline, CDR1 DFQATT and CDR2 SNEGSKA (reference sequence). This CDR3 is CSARGSGTDTQYF. CDR3 nucleotides: TGCAGTGCTAGGGGTTCGGGCACAGATACGCAGTATTTT.

This clonotype showed up just a few times. The chain recombines TRBV28 with TRBJ2-2; D remains ambiguous. V dropped 6 bases and J dropped 4 bases, with 9 bases sitting between them. Germline CDR1 and CDR2: MDHEN and SYDVKM. This CDR3 spans 13 amino acids. The CDR3 DNA reads as TGTGCCAGCAGCGTTCCTTCCACCGGGGAGCTGTTTTTT. Translation gives CASSVPSTGELFF.

By share of the sample, this clonotype is medium-sized. The chain is built from TRBV20-1 and TRBJ1-5; D uncertain. Trimming pared 5 bases from V and 0 bases from J, leaving 11 bases between. Germline CDR1 and CDR2: DFQATT and SNEGSKA (reference sequence). The CDR3 covers 14 residues. Here the CDR3 reads CSAFKQDSNQPQHF. CDR3 DNA sequence: TGCAGTGCTTTTAAGCAGGATAGCAATCAGCCCCAGCATTTT.

CDR3 nucleotides: TGTGCCGCGCCGGGTGTACGGGCCTACGAGCAGTACTTC. Its translation: CAAPGVRAYEQYF. The chain employs TRBV6-1 and TRBJ2-7; D unclear. Trimming removed 11 bases at V and 2 bases at J, with 16 bases between. Looked up from germline, CDR1 is MNHNS and CDR2 is SASEGT. The CDR3 covers 13 residues.